What follows are 6 T cell receptor beta chains derived from one specimen sequenced in a study of OX40 agonist ivuxolimab in advanced cancers. The method was immunoSEQ multiplex PCR; TCRdb's version includes in-frame clones alone and lacks a portion of them. The sample lists tens of thousands of clones; around four fifths were seen once. Source: CD4+ or CD8+ T cells sorted from blood, taken in a trial of the OX40 agonist ivuxolimab. These receptors were collected from an adult with an advanced solid tumor such as melanoma, head and neck, liver or kidney cancer.

This sequence joins TRBV18 and TRBJ1-6, with 10 bases that match TRBD1. The CDR3 sequence is 14 residues long. Trimming removed 6 bases from V and 9 bases from J; junction bases left unmatched: 5. Germline CDR1 reads KGHSH; CDR2 reads LQKENI. The CDR3 DNA reads TGTGCCAGCTCGCCGGGACAGGGGACTTCACCCCTCCACTTT. It translates to CASSPGQGTSPLHF.

The chain employs TRBV19 and TRBJ2-5; unclear D gene. The V gene lost 0 bases and the J gene lost 2 bases, with 7 bases spanning the gap. The CDR3 is 14 residues long. The germline CDR1 and CDR2 sequences are LNHDA and SQIVND (reference sequence). DNA for the CDR3: TGTGCCAGTAGTATAGAAGGAAAGCAAGAGACCCAGTACTTC. Translating it yields CASSIEGKQETQYF. Drawing the rest from reference TRBV19 and TRBJ2-5, the complete variable domain is DGGITQSPKYLFRKEGQNVTLSCEQNLNHDAMYWYRQDPGQGLRLIYYSQIVNDFQKGDIAEGYSVSREKKESFPLTVTSAQKNPTAFYLCASSIEGKQETQYFGPGTRLLVL.

The chain is built from TRBV29-1 and TRBJ1-5, with a tentative D call TRBD1 (6 bases). Germline loops: CDR1 SQVTM, CDR2 ANQGSEA. The V gene lost 6 bases and the J gene lost 5 bases, with 14 bases spanning the gap. This CDR3 contains 13 residues. As DNA, the CDR3 is TGCAGCGTCCAACAGGGAGCGGATCAGCCCCAGCATTTT. Its protein is CSVQQGADQPQHF.

V is TRBV2 and J is TRBJ2-7; D uncertain. In germline, CDR1 is SNHLY, CDR2 FYNNEI. V lost 6 bases, J lost 0 bases, and 6 bases lay in between. This CDR3 has 12 amino acids. The chain's CDR3 is CASRGGSYEQYF. DNA of the CDR3: TGTGCCAGCAGGGGCGGCTCCTACGAGCAGTACTTC.

CDR3 amino acids: CAWGYGTSNQPQHF. CDR3 sequence (DNA): TGTGCCTGGGGGTATGGTACTAGCAATCAGCCCCAGCATTTT. V gene TRBV30 combines with J gene TRBJ1-5, with D unresolved. Trimming took off 5 bases at V and 0 bases at J, with 11 bases between the two ends. Germline CDR1 is GTSNPN and CDR2 is SVGIG (reference sequence). This CDR3 is 14 amino acids long.

The chain has TRBV4-1 and TRBJ2-7, with a tentative D call TRBD1 (5 bases). Germline V gene sequence: CDR1 MGHRA, CDR2 YSYEKL. The CDR3 totals 17 residues. V lost 1 base to trimming and J lost 2 bases, with 18 bases between them. The CDR3 coding sequence is TGCGCCAGCAGCCAAGTTGGCCAGGGCGCACTAACCTACGAGCAGTACTTC. Its protein product is CASSQVGQGALTYEQYF.